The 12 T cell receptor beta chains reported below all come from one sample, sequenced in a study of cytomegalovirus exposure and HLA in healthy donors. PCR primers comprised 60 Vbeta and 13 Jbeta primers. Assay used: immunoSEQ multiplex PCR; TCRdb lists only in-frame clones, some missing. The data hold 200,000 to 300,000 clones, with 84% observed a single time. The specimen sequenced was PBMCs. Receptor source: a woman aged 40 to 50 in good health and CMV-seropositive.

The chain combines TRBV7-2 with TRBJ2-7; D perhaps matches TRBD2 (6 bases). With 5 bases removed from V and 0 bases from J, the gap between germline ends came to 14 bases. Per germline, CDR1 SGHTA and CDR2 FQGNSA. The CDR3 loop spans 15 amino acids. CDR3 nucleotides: TGTGCCAGCAGCCCCGATCGGGACTTCTCCTACGAGCAGTACTTC. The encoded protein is CASSPDRDFSYEQYF. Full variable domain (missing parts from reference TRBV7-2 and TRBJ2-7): GAGVSQSPSNKVTEKGKDVELRCDPISGHTALYWYRQSLGQGLEFLIYFQGNSAPDKSGLPSDRFSAERTGGSVSTLTIQRTQQEDSAVYLCASSPDRDFSYEQYFGPGTRLTVT.

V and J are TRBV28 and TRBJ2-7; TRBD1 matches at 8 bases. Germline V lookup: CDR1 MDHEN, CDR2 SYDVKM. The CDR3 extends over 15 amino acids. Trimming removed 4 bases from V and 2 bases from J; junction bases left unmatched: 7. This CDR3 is CASSSLDRGAYEQYF. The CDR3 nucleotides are TGTGCCAGCAGTTCCTTAGACAGGGGTGCCTACGAGCAGTACTTC. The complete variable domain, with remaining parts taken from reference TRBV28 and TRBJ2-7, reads DVKVTQSSRYLVKRTGEKVFLECVQDMDHENMFWYRQDPGLGLRLIYFSYDVKMKEKGDIPEGYSVSREKKERFSLILESASTNQTSMYLCASSSLDRGAYEQYFGPGTRLTVT.

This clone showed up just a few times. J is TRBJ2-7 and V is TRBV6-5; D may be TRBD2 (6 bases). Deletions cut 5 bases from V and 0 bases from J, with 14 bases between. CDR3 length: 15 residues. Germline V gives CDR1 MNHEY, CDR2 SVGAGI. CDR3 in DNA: TGTGCCAGCAGTCCCTATGCGGGGTCCTCCTACGAGCAGTACTTC. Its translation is CASSPYAGSSYEQYF.

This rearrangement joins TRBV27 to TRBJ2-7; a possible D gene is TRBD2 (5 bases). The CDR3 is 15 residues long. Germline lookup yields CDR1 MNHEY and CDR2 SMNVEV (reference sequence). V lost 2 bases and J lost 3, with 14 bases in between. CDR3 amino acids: CASSLAGISHYEQYF. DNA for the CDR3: TGTGCCAGCAGTTTAGCCGGGATTTCGCACTACGAGCAGTACTTC.

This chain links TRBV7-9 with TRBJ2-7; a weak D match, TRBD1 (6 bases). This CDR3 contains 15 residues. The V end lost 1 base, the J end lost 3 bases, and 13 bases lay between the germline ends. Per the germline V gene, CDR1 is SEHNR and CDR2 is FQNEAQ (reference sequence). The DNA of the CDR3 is TGTGCCAGCAGCTTAGGTTCAGGGGCGGGCTACGAGCAGTACTTC. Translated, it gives CASSLGSGAGYEQYF.

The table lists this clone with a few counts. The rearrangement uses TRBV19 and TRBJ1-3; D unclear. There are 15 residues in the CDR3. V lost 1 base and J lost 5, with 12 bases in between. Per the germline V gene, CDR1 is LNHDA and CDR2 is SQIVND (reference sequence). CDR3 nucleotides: TGTGCCAGTAGTATAGTTTTGGAGGTTAGAAACACCATATATTTT. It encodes CASSIVLEVRNTIYF.

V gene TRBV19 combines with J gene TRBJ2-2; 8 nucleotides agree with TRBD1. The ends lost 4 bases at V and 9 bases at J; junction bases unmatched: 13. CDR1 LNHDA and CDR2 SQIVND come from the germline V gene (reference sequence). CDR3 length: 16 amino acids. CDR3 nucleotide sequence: TGTGCCAGTAGTACGGGGACAGGCCCACAGACCCGGGAGCTGTTTTTT. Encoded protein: CASSTGTGPQTRELFF. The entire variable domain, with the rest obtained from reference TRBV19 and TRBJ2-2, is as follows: DGGITQSPKYLFRKEGQNVTLSCEQNLNHDAMYWYRQDPGQGLRLIYYSQIVNDFQKGDIAEGYSVSREKKESFPLTVTSAQKNPTAFYLCASSTGTGPQTRELFFGEGSRLTVL.

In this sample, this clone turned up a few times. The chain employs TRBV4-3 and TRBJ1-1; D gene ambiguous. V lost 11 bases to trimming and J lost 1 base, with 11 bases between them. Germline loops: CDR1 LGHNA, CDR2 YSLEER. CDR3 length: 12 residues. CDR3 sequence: CAASSGNTEAFF. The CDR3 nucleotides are TGCGCCGCAAGTTCAGGGAACACTGAAGCTTTCTTT.

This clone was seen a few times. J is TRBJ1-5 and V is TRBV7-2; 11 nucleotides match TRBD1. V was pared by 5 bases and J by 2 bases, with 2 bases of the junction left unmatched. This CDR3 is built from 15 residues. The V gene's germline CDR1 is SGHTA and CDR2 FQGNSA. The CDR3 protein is CASSPDRGRNQPQHF. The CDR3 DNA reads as TGTGCCAGCAGCCCGGACAGGGGGCGCAATCAGCCCCAGCATTTT.

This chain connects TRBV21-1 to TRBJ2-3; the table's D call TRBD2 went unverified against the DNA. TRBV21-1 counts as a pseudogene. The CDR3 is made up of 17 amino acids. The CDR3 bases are TGTGCCAGCAGCAAAGGTGGGGGGGCCCGTAAGACAGATACGCAGTATTTT. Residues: CASSKGGGARKTDTQYF.

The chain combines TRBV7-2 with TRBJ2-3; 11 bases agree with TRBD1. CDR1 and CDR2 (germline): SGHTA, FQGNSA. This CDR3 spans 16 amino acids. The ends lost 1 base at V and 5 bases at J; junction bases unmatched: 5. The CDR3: CASSLGGQGDIDTQYF. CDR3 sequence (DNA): TGTGCCAGCAGCTTAGGGGGACAGGGGGATATAGATACGCAGTATTTT. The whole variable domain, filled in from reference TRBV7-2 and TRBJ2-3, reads GAGVSQSPSNKVTEKGKDVELRCDPISGHTALYWYRQSLGQGLEFLIYFQGNSAPDKSGLPSDRFSAERTGGSVSTLTIQRTQQEDSAVYLCASSLGGQGDIDTQYFGPGTRLTVL.

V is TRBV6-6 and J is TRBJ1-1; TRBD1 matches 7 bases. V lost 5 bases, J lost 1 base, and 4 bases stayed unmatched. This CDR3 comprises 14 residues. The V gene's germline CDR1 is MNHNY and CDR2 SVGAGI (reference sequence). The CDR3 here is CASSVGTANTEAFF. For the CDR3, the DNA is TGTGCCAGCAGTGTCGGGACAGCGAACACTGAAGCTTTCTTT.